This T cell receptor (beta chain) was identified in a study of blood T cells in healthy people across ages. For the second PCR, which ran for about 6 to 11 cycles, a sample-barcoded 5' primer and a J-beta primer mix were used. TCRdb re-derived calls from the 5' RACE reads in MiXCR, one entry per CDR3 protein. Here the sample spans 1 million or so distinct CDR3 sequences, 25% being singletons. The J segment lost 3 bases and the V segment lost 1 base, leaving 4 bases of the junction unmatched. The germline V gene encodes CDR1 LGHDT and CDR2 YNNKEL (reference sequence). CDR3 length: 15 amino acids. The same data also contributed to another study, on T cells of mothers and their children.

The material sequenced was blood. The chain is built from TRBV3-1 and TRBJ2-5; 8 bases map to TRBD2. The origin of this receptor is a girl aged 2 to 9 in good health. The CDR3 DNA sequence: TGTGCCAGCAGCCAAGTCTTAGCGGGGAAAGAGACCCAGTACTTC. Translating it yields CASSQVLAGKETQYF.